A single sample gave rise to the 27 T cell receptor beta chains below, sequenced in a study of blood T cell repertoires in COVID-19 (dated by TCRdb to the early 2020s). Library preparation employed the immunoSEQ multiplex PCR assay. In its TCRdb copy, this immuneACCESS table keeps in-frame sequences only and misses some clones. Where compared with another copy, unresolved V genes explain less than half of these, and the others have no known cause. Recorded for this sample are approximately 28,000 clones; roughly 80% of them occurred a single time. Almost 8% of the sample belongs to the ten largest clones. The material sequenced was peripheral blood. Every receptor here comes from a woman in her 70s with active or convalescent COVID-19.

This clone has only a few counts. V gene TRBV28 combines with J gene TRBJ1-5, with a tentative D call TRBD1 (5 bases). The CDR3 is 17 amino acids. With 6 bases removed from V and 6 bases from J, the gap between germline ends came to 24 bases. Germline CDR1 MDHEN, CDR2 SYDVKM. The CDR3 bases are TGTGCCAGCAGCTCCCTTAGGGGCGGATCGGCTGGTCAGCCCCAGCATTTT. It specifies CASSSLRGGSAGQPQHF.

This clone was picked up a small number of times. This chain uses TRBV6-6 with TRBJ1-4; a possible D gene is TRBD1 (6 bases). The germline V gene encodes CDR1 MNHNY and CDR2 SVGAGI (reference sequence). This CDR3 comprises 14 residues. Trimming shortened V by 5 bases and J by 6 bases, and 13 bases separated the two germline ends. The DNA of the CDR3 is TGTGCCAGCAGTCCAGGGGTCCGTGATGAAAAACTGTTTTTT. The encoded protein is CASSPGVRDEKLFF.

The chain uses TRBV21-1 and TRBJ2-2; the DNA was not compared with TRBD1, the D call given in the table. TRBV21-1 represents a pseudogene. This CDR3 contains 18 residues. The CDR3 here is CASSKAKSGKLNTGELFF. The CDR3 coding sequence is TGTGCCAGCAGCAAAGCAAAGTCAGGGAAACTGAACACCGGGGAGCTGTTTTTT.

This chain joins TRBV16 and TRBJ1-2, with D tentatively TRBD1 (5 bases). Deletions cut 0 bases from V and 3 bases from J, with 8 bases between. This CDR3 is built from 14 residues. Per the germline V gene, CDR1 is KGHSY and CDR2 is FQNENV. Written as DNA, the CDR3 is TGTGCCAGCAGCCAATCGATAGGGGACTATGGCTACACCTTC. It yields the protein CASSQSIGDYGYTF.

The chain recombines TRBV2 with TRBJ1-5, with D maybe TRBD1 (6 bases). The germline gives CDR1 SNHLY, CDR2 FYNNEI. The CDR3 contains 13 residues. V was trimmed by 6 bases and J by 4 bases, leaving 10 bases between them. The CDR3 here is CASRQGQNQPQHF. The CDR3 DNA reads as TGTGCCAGCAGGCAAGGACAGAATCAGCCCCAGCATTTT. The whole variable domain, filled in from reference TRBV2 and TRBJ1-5, reads EPEVTQTPSHQVTQMGQEVILRCVPISNHLYFYWYRQILGQKVEFLVSFYNNEISEKSEIFDDQFSVERPDGSNFTLKIRSTKLEDSAMYFCASRQGQNQPQHFGDGTRLSIL.

This chain uses TRBV7-9 with TRBJ2-4; D possibly corresponds to TRBD1 (5 bases). Trimming left V 4 bases short and J 0 bases short, with 16 bases between. This CDR3 is 17 amino acids long. CDR1 and CDR2 (germline): SEHNR, FQNEAQ (reference sequence). The CDR3 spells CASSSPTDSLAKNIQYF. CDR3 in DNA: TGTGCCAGCAGCTCCCCGACAGATAGCCTAGCCAAAAACATTCAGTACTTC.

The chain joins TRBV24-1 to TRBJ2-3; TRBD2 agrees at 16 bases. In germline, CDR1 is KGHDR, CDR2 SFDVKD. J lost 3 bases, V lost 4 bases, and 3 bases had no gene match. The CDR3 sequence is 17 residues long. DNA of the CDR3: TGTGCCACCAGTGACCCGGGACTAGCGGGAGGGACAGATACGCAGTATTTT. Translation: CATSDPGLAGGTDTQYF.

The V and J genes are TRBV4-1 and TRBJ1-1, with 7 bases lining up with TRBD1. With V trimmed by 4 bases and J by 0 bases, 8 bases remained unmatched. CDR1 is MGHRA, CDR2 YSYEKL, per germline. The CDR3 totals 16 residues. CDR3 amino acids: CASSPRQGLVNTEAFF. The CDR3 DNA reads TGCGCCAGCAGCCCACGACAGGGATTGGTGAACACTGAAGCTTTCTTT.

In nucleotides, the CDR3 is TGTGCCAGCAGATCAGGGGCCGGGCTACAATCGGGTCAGCCCCAGCATTTT. Encoded protein: CASRSGAGLQSGQPQHF. This sequence joins TRBV27 and TRBJ1-5; a possible D gene is TRBD1 (6 bases). The CDR3 is 17 residues long. The V gene lost 6 bases and the J gene lost 6 bases, with 24 bases spanning the gap. Looked up from germline, CDR1 is MNHEY and CDR2 is SMNVEV (reference sequence).

This sequence joins TRBV5-1 and TRBJ2-1, with 12 bases matching TRBD2. Germline assignment: CDR1 SGHRS and CDR2 YFSETQ. The CDR3 has 17 residues. V shed 3 bases, J shed 7 bases, and the junction held 11 bases outside the gene matches. The CDR3 loop reads CASSSLGASGGANEQFF. The CDR3 nucleotides are TGCGCCAGCAGCTCTCTTGGGGCTAGCGGGGGGGCAAATGAGCAGTTCTTC.

The chain's CDR3 is CASRDRVKGGYTF. As DNA, the CDR3 is TGTGCCAGTAGGGACAGGGTTAAAGGTGGCTACACCTTC. The chain combines TRBV19 with TRBJ1-2, with 8 positions matching TRBD1. V was pared by 6 bases and J by 7 bases, with 7 bases of the junction left unmatched. Looked up from germline, CDR1 is LNHDA and CDR2 is SQIVND (reference sequence). The CDR3 runs to 13 residues.

J is TRBJ2-3 and V is TRBV7-6, with D possibly matching TRBD1 (6 bases). Trimming removed 5 bases at V and 3 bases at J, with 15 bases between. This CDR3 region has 15 residues. Germline V gene data show CDR1 as SGHVS and CDR2 as FNYEAQ. The CDR3 here is CASSQTGLGTDTQYF. The CDR3 DNA is TGTGCCAGCAGCCAAACAGGGTTGGGAACAGATACGCAGTATTTT.

The gene calls are TRBV30 and TRBJ2-2; no clear D gene. The V gene lost 1 base and the J gene lost 3 bases, with 9 bases spanning the gap. The CDR3 is 14 amino acids. Per germline, CDR1 GTSNPN and CDR2 SVGIG (reference sequence). The CDR3 bases are TGTGCCTGGAGTGATGGTCGGGACACCGGGGAGCTGTTTTTT. Translating gives CAWSDGRDTGELFF.

The rearrangement joins TRBV6-5 to TRBJ2-7; the match to TRBD1 covers 11 bases. This CDR3 comprises 15 residues. With 5 bases clipped from V and 4 bases from J, the junction kept 7 bases outside the gene matches. Germline V gives CDR1 MNHEY, CDR2 SVGAGI. CDR3 protein: CASSQIGQGAYEQYF. The CDR3 DNA sequence: TGTGCCAGCAGTCAGATCGGACAGGGGGCTTACGAGCAGTACTTC.

In this sample, this clone turned up a few times. V gene TRBV14 combines with J gene TRBJ2-7; possible D gene TRBD1, 5 bases. Deletions cut 5 bases from V and 5 bases from J, with 19 bases between. The CDR3 has 15 residues. Germline V lookup: CDR1 SGHDN, CDR2 FVKESK. The CDR3 is CASSNLVTGADEQYF. CDR3 bases: TGTGCCAGCAGCAACCTGGTAACTGGGGCCGACGAGCAGTACTTC.

This rearrangement joins TRBV6-5 to TRBJ2-2; D uncertain. This CDR3 comprises 14 residues. Trimming pared 2 bases from V and 1 base from J, leaving 5 bases between. Per germline, CDR1 MNHEY and CDR2 SVGAGI. The CDR3 region is CASSYARNTGELFF. The CDR3, as DNA: TGTGCCAGCAGTTACGCCAGGAACACCGGGGAGCTGTTTTTT.

The rearrangement joins TRBV18 to TRBJ2-1; TRBD2 might be the D (5 bases). CDR1 and CDR2 (germline): KGHSH, LQKENI. Deletions cut 3 bases from V and 7 bases from J, with 16 bases between. The CDR3 sequence is 15 residues long. CDR3 DNA sequence: TGTGCCAGCTCACCTTCAGCGAGAGGCGGGAATGAGCAGTTCTTC. It encodes CASSPSARGGNEQFF.

The chain has TRBV7-9 and TRBJ2-3; tentatively, D is TRBD2 (7 bases). In germline, CDR1 is SEHNR, CDR2 FQNEAQ (reference sequence). The CDR3 covers 16 residues. The V gene lost 3 bases and the J gene lost 4 bases, with 17 bases spanning the gap. The CDR3 DNA is TGTGCCAGCAGCTTGGGACACGCGGGAGAGGCAGATACGCAGTATTTT. It is translated as CASSLGHAGEADTQYF.

The rearrangement links TRBV5-1 to TRBJ2-1; 9 nucleotides match TRBD2. The CDR3 is made up of 19 amino acids. J was trimmed by 1 base and V by 0 bases; bases with no gene match: 11. Germline V gene lookup returns CDR1 SGHRS and CDR2 YFSETQ. CDR3 sequence: CASSLGVGSGRGSYNEQFF. As DNA, the CDR3 is TGCGCCAGCAGCTTGGGGGTCGGTAGCGGGAGAGGATCCTACAATGAGCAGTTCTTC.

The chain employs TRBV12-2 and TRBJ1-4; TRBD1, the table's D call, lacks a check against the DNA. TRBV12-2 is a listed pseudogene. The CDR3 extends over 16 amino acids. CDR3 nucleotides: TGTGCAAGTCGCTTCGGTAGGACAGAACGGAATGAAAAACTGTTTTTT. This codes for CASRFGRTERNEKLFF.

This clone was seen more than once but under ten times. V gene TRBV10-3 combines with J gene TRBJ2-7; 13 nucleotides match TRBD2. V shed 2 bases and J 4 bases; nucleotides not matched to a gene: 2. CDR1 ENHRY and CDR2 SYGVKD come from the germline V gene. The CDR3 totals 15 residues. CDR3 nucleotides: TGTGCCATCAGTGAGAGGACTAGCGGGAGATACGAGCAGTACTTC. It yields the protein CAISERTSGRYEQYF.

The chain uses TRBV6-2 or TRBV6-3 and TRBJ2-1, with 10 bases aligning to TRBD2. The CDR3 is made up of 19 amino acids. The ends lost 0 bases at V and 0 bases at J; junction bases unmatched: 8. Germline CDR1 is MNHEY and CDR2 is SVGEGT. The CDR3 DNA is TGTGCCAGCAGTTACTCACGTGGGACTAGCGTCAGCTCCTACAATGAGCAGTTCTTC. Translated: CASSYSRGTSVSSYNEQFF.

V is TRBV24-1 and J is TRBJ2-5; 12 nucleotides line up with TRBD2. This CDR3 contains 17 residues. The ends lost 4 bases at V and 5 bases at J; junction bases unmatched: 10. CDR1 is KGHDR, CDR2 SFDVKD, per germline. The CDR3 sequence: CATSEGGLAGPRETQYF. Here the CDR3 DNA reads TGTGCCACCAGTGAGGGAGGACTAGCGGGGCCCCGGGAGACCCAGTACTTC.

V is TRBV7-2 and J is TRBJ1-2; 8 nucleotides match TRBD1. J was trimmed by 4 bases and V by 3 bases; bases with no gene match: 4. This CDR3 spans 14 amino acids. CDR1 is SGHTA, CDR2 FQGNSA, per germline. The CDR3 nucleotides read TGTGCCAGCAGCTTGACAGGGGAGGGCTATGGCTACACCTTC. It yields the protein CASSLTGEGYGYTF.

V usage is TRBV4-3 and J usage is TRBJ2-3; TRBD1 agrees at 9 bases. V lost 4 bases and J lost 4; bases outside the gene matches: 6. Germline CDR1 and CDR2: LGHNA and YSLEER. The CDR3 is 15 amino acids. The CDR3 loop is CASSRWDRAADTQYF. CDR3 DNA: TGCGCCAGCAGCCGCTGGGACAGGGCTGCAGATACGCAGTATTTT.

J is TRBJ2-2 and V is TRBV6-2 or TRBV6-3, with 9 bases lining up with TRBD2. J gave up 4 bases and V 0 bases, and 15 bases lay outside the gene matches. The CDR3 totals 20 residues. Germline V CDR1 and CDR2: MNHEY, SVGEGT. Here the CDR3 DNA reads TGTGCCAGCAGTTACTCCGGGCTAGCGGGGTCCGTACGTGGCACCGGGGAGCTGTTTTTT. It encodes CASSYSGLAGSVRGTGELFF.

This rearrangement joins TRBV28 to TRBJ2-2; TRBD1 is a possible D gene (6 bases). CDR1 and CDR2 from the germline V gene are MDHEN and SYDVKM. The CDR3 runs to 15 residues. Between the trimmed V and J ends, which lost 5 bases and 6 bases, there was a span of 16 bases. The CDR3 here is CASSPTQQGSGELFF. The DNA of the CDR3 is TGTGCCAGCAGTCCCACCCAACAGGGTTCCGGGGAGCTGTTTTTT.